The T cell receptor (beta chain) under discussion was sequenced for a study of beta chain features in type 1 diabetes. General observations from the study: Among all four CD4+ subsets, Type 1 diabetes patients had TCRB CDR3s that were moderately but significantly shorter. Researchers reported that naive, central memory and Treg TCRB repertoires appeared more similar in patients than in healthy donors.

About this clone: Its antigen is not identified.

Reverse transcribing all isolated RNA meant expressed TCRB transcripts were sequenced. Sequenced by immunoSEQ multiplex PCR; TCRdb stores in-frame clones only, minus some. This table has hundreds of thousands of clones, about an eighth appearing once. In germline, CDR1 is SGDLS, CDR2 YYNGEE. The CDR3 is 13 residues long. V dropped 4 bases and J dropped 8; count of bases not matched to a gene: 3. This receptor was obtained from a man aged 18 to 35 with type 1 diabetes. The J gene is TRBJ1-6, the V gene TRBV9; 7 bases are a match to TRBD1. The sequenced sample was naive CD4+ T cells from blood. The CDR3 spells CASSLQGYSPLHF. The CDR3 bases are TGTGCCAGCAGCTTACAGGGGTATTCACCCCTCCACTTT.